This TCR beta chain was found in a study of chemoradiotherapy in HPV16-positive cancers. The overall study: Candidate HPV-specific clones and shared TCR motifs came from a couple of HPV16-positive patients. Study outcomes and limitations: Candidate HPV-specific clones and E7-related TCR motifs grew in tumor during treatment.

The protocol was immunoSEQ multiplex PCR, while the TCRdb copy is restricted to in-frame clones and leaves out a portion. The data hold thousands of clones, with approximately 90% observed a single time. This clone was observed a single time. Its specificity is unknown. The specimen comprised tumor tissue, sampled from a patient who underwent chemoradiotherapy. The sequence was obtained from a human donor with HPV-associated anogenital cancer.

The CDR3 DNA reads as TGTGCCAGCAGCAGTGGACAGGCTGGTGAAGCTTTCTTT. It yields the protein CASSSGQAGEAFF. V usage is TRBV6-5 and J usage is TRBJ1-1; 7 bases map to TRBD1. The CDR3 is 13 amino acids. Germline CDR1 is MNHEY and CDR2 is SVGAGI. V shed 6 bases and J 7 bases; nucleotides not matched to a gene: 8.